Listed here are 9 T cell receptor beta chains from one sample, sequenced in a study of T cells after yellow fever vaccination. TCRdb used MiXCR to reprocess the 5' RACE reads, holding one entry per CDR3 protein. The repertoire holds some 400,000 distinct CDR3 sequences, with 6.2% as singletons. The sequences come from PBMCs, collected 5 days after the yellow fever booster vaccination. These receptors were collected from a man under 40 who received the YFV17D yellow fever vaccine.

The chain carries TRBV29-1 and TRBJ1-5; tentative D call: TRBD1 (6 bases). Germline loops: CDR1 SQVTM, CDR2 ANQGSEA. The length of the CDR3 is 13 residues. V was pared by 4 bases and J by 4 bases, with 11 bases between. CDR3 nucleotide sequence: TGCAGCGTTGGCGGACAGTCGAATCAGCCCCAGCATTTT. This sequence encodes CSVGGQSNQPQHF.

At least ten counts were recorded for this clonotype. This sequence joins TRBV7-2 and TRBJ1-6; 9 bases agree with TRBD1. The J segment lost 9 bases and the V segment lost 5 bases, leaving 8 bases of the junction unmatched. This CDR3 contains 15 residues. The germline CDR1 and CDR2 sequences are SGHTA and FQGNSA. This CDR3 is CASSPTGGGSSPLHF. The DNA for the CDR3 is TGTGCCAGCAGCCCGACAGGGGGAGGTAGTTCACCCCTCCACTTT.

This clonotype showed up just a few times. The V and J genes are TRBV27 and TRBJ2-1, with 8 bases matching TRBD2. Germline V gene sequence: CDR1 MNHEY, CDR2 SMNVEV (reference sequence). This CDR3 comprises 16 residues. The junction had 10 bases not matched to a gene; V was cut back by 5 bases and J by 4 bases. The CDR3: CASSSLGGRNYNEQFF. The CDR3 DNA reads as TGTGCCAGCAGTAGTCTGGGCGGGAGGAATTACAATGAGCAGTTCTTC.

This clonotype was detected many times. The chain is built from TRBV5-1 and TRBJ2-2; D may match TRBD1 or TRBD2 (5 bases each). From germline, CDR1 is SGHRS and CDR2 YFSETQ. V was clipped by 4 bases and J by 6 bases, with 19 bases between them. This CDR3 is built from 16 residues. The CDR3 sequence is CASSPPGRMVSGELFF. Written as DNA, the CDR3 is TGCGCCAGCAGCCCGCCGGGACGAATGGTGTCCGGGGAGCTGTTTTTT.

This clonotype was observed many times. CDR3 DNA sequence: TGTGCCAGCTCACGCCGGGACAGGGGCTTACCAGAGACCCAGTACTTC. Translating it yields CASSRRDRGLPETQYF. The gene calls are TRBV18 and TRBJ2-5; 10 bases fit TRBD1. Germline V CDR1 and CDR2: KGHSH, LQKENI. J gave up 4 bases and V 4 bases, and 9 bases lay outside the gene matches. The CDR3 sequence is 16 residues long.

This clonotype was picked up a small number of times. The chain combines TRBV7-2 with TRBJ2-5; D ambiguous. The CDR3 totals 12 residues. Trimming cost V 3 bases and J 4 bases, with 6 bases left between them. CDR1 is SGHTA and CDR2 is FQGNSA in the germline V gene. Written as DNA, the CDR3 is TGTGCCAGCAGCTTTGCTTTAGAGACCCAGTACTTC. It encodes CASSFALETQYF.

This clonotype was observed a few times. The chain is built from TRBV5-4 and TRBJ2-1, with a tentative D call TRBD1 (6 bases). Germline V gives CDR1 SGHNT, CDR2 YYREEE (reference sequence). The CDR3 has 15 residues. Trimming removed 3 bases from V and 2 bases from J, with 12 bases in between. CDR3 loop: CASSSGHRAYNEQFF. DNA for the CDR3: TGTGCCAGCAGCTCGGGACACCGGGCCTACAATGAGCAGTTCTTC. The full variable domain, completed using reference TRBV5-4 and TRBJ2-1, is ETGVTQSPTHLIKTRGQQVTLRCSSQSGHNTVSWYQQALGQGPQFIFQYYREEENGRGNFPPRFSGLQFPNYSSELNVNALELDDSALYLCASSSGHRAYNEQFFGPGTRLTVL.

This clonotype occurred many times. The rearrangement joins TRBV19 to TRBJ2-6, with 11 bases aligning to TRBD1. Trimming took 5 bases from V and 0 from J; bases not matched to a gene: 6. Germline V gene data show CDR1 as LNHDA and CDR2 as SQIVND (reference sequence). The CDR3 length is 18 residues. The CDR3 region is CASSATGTGGSGANVLTF. The CDR3 nucleotides read TGTGCCAGTAGTGCCACAGGGACAGGGGGCTCTGGGGCCAACGTCCTGACTTTC. The variable domain in full, with the rest retrieved from reference TRBV19 and TRBJ2-6, is DGGITQSPKYLFRKEGQNVTLSCEQNLNHDAMYWYRQDPGQGLRLIYYSQIVNDFQKGDIAEGYSVSREKKESFPLTVTSAQKNPTAFYLCASSATGTGGSGANVLTFGAGSRLTVL.

This clonotype was seen ten or more times. CDR3 region: CAISGEAAYEQYF. CDR3 in DNA: TGTGCCATCAGTGGGGAGGCAGCCTACGAGCAGTACTTC. The chain is built from TRBV10-3 and TRBJ2-7, with a weak D call TRBD2 (6 bases). CDR1 and CDR2 from the germline V gene are ENHRY and SYGVKD. V was cut by 4 bases and J by 2 bases, with 9 bases left in between. The CDR3 loop spans 13 amino acids.